Listed here are 4 T cell receptor beta chains from one sample, sequenced in a study of identical twins. TCRdb redid the calling of the 5' RACE reads with MiXCR, one entry per CDR3 protein. The sample holds 500,000 to 550,000 distinct CDR3 sequences, approximately 22% seen once. These data were also reused for a study on T cells expressing NK-cell markers.

The sequenced sample was CD4+ T cells sorted from blood. These receptors originate from a woman in her late teens or twenties in good health.

This clonotype was picked up a small number of times. The J gene is TRBJ2-3, the V gene TRBV6-1; 10 bases match TRBD2. V shed 6 bases, J shed 4 bases, and the junction held 4 bases outside the gene matches. This CDR3 contains 14 residues. Germline values: CDR1 MNHNS, CDR2 SASEGT. The CDR3 region is CASRLAGVSDTQYF. The CDR3 nucleotides read TGTGCCAGCAGGCTAGCGGGAGTATCAGATACGCAGTATTTT.

This clonotype was seen a few times. The chain carries TRBV12-3 or TRBV12-4 and TRBJ2-3, with D hard to call. CDR3 length: 14 residues. Trimming stripped 2 bases from V and 5 bases from J, with 11 bases between. Here the CDR3 DNA reads TGTGCCAGCAGTTTATGGGGTGAGGAAGATACGCAGTATTTT. It codes for CASSLWGEEDTQYF.

This clonotype was recorded a few times. The rearrangement links TRBV24-1 to TRBJ2-1; TRBD2 matches 8 bases. This CDR3 contains 14 residues. V shed 5 bases, J shed 4 bases, and the junction held 3 bases outside the gene matches. The germline gives CDR1 KGHDR, CDR2 SFDVKD. In DNA form, the CDR3 reads TGTGCCACCAGTGTAAGCGGGGGTTACAATGAGCAGTTCTTC. Its protein product is CATSVSGGYNEQFF.

This chain connects TRBV29-1 to TRBJ2-7, with 8 bases identical to TRBD1. CDR1 is SQVTM, CDR2 ANQGSEA, per germline. The J segment lost 2 bases and the V segment lost 7 bases, leaving 10 bases of the junction unmatched. The CDR3 spans 14 residues. CDR3: CSAARGQGAYEQYF. DNA of the CDR3: TGCAGCGCGGCCAGAGGACAGGGAGCCTACGAGCAGTACTTC.